The 21 T cell receptor beta chains below all came from one sample that was sequenced in a study of blood T cell repertoires in COVID-19. Sequencing used immunoSEQ multiplex PCR; TCRdb keeps in-frame clones, though not all of them. The repertoire holds around 200,000 clones, with around nine tenths as singletons. Specimen: peripheral blood. These receptors came from a man between 18 and 35 years old with active or convalescent COVID-19.

The table lists this clone with many counts. The genes are TRBV7-2 and TRBJ2-7, with TRBD2 matching over 7 bases. V trimming: 2 bases; J trimming: 0 bases; junction bases outside the gene matches: 7. This CDR3 has 16 amino acids. CDR1 is SGHTA, CDR2 FQGNSA, per germline. In DNA, the CDR3 is TGTGCCAGCAGCTTATTCTTGAGCGGGGACTCCTACGAGCAGTACTTC. It encodes CASSLFLSGDSYEQYF.

This chain joins TRBV19 and TRBJ1-2, with 11 bases aligning to TRBD1. Per germline, CDR1 LNHDA and CDR2 SQIVND (reference sequence). CDR3 length equals 14 residues. V dropped 3 bases and J dropped 7; count of bases not matched to a gene: 4. The CDR3 DNA reads TGTGCCAGTAGTATGCTGGGACAGGGGGTTGGCTACACCTTC. Amino acids: CASSMLGQGVGYTF.

This sequence joins TRBV7-6 and TRBJ2-1, with 11 bases fitting TRBD2. In germline, CDR1 is SGHVS, CDR2 FNYEAQ. V lost 7 bases to trimming and J lost 12 bases; unmatched junction nucleotides: 11. The CDR3 totals 14 residues. CDR3 amino acids: CASTLETSGSLQFF. In DNA form, the CDR3 reads TGTGCCAGCACACTAGAAACTAGCGGGAGTTTGCAGTTCTTC. Filled out from reference TRBV7-6 and TRBJ2-1, the complete variable domain reads GAGVSQSPRYKVTKRGQDVALRCDPISGHVSLYWYRQALGQGPEFLTYFNYEAQQDKSGLPNDRFSAERPEGSISTLTIQRTEQRDSAMYRCASTLETSGSLQFFGPGTRLTVL.

The rearrangement joins TRBV27 to TRBJ2-1; 10 nucleotides agree with TRBD2. Germline values: CDR1 MNHEY, CDR2 SMNVEV (reference sequence). This CDR3 is 15 amino acids long. Germline trimming cut 7 bases from V and 5 bases from J; bases unmatched to any gene: 8. CDR3 loop: CASNTWTSGNNEQFF. CDR3 DNA: TGTGCCAGCAACACCTGGACTAGCGGTAACAATGAGCAGTTCTTC.

The genes are TRBV12-5 and TRBJ1-1, with 7 bases that match TRBD1. The V gene end was trimmed by 1 base and the J gene end by 3 bases; junction bases not matched to a gene: 17. The CDR3 totals 19 residues. The germline CDR1 and CDR2 sequences are LGHNT and FRNRAP. CDR3 nucleotides: TGTGCTAGTGGTTTGGCCCGACAGGGTATCGACGGGGGGGACACTGAAGCTTTCTTT. Protein: CASGLARQGIDGGDTEAFF.

The chain uses TRBV11-2 and TRBJ2-2; unclear D gene. The CDR3 is 14 residues long. Trimming pared 3 bases from V and 7 bases from J, leaving 12 bases between. The germline V gene encodes CDR1 SGHAT and CDR2 FQNNGV. CDR3 nucleotide sequence: TGTGCCAGCAGCTTGTCCGCCGCGGACGGGGAGCTGTTTTTT. It encodes CASSLSAADGELFF.

The gene calls are TRBV9 and TRBJ1-1, with 8 nucleotides matching TRBD1. This CDR3 comprises 15 residues. Germline V gene data show CDR1 as SGDLS and CDR2 as YYNGEE. Unmatched junction bases numbered 5, after V lost 3 bases and J lost 1 base. The CDR3 DNA sequence: TGTGCCAGCAGCGCCCCACAGGGGGGGAACACTGAAGCTTTCTTT. Translated, it gives CASSAPQGGNTEAFF.

The chain employs TRBV29-1 and TRBJ2-7; 8 nucleotides match TRBD1. V was clipped by 0 bases and J by 4 bases; unmatched bases: 5. The germline CDR1 and CDR2 sequences are SQVTM and ANQGSEA. The CDR3 runs 14 residues. The CDR3: CSVEDEDRAYEQYF. DNA of the CDR3: TGCAGCGTTGAAGATGAGGACAGGGCTTACGAGCAGTACTTC.

The chain has TRBV5-5 and TRBJ1-6; TRBD1 agrees at 7 bases. This CDR3 has 16 residues. V was clipped by 4 bases and J by 8 bases; unmatched bases: 12. Looked up from germline, CDR1 is SGHKS and CDR2 is YYEKEE (reference sequence). The CDR3 DNA sequence: TGTGCCAGCAGCCCCCGGACAGGTCTTGCGGATTCACCCCTCCACTTT. Translating it yields CASSPRTGLADSPLHF. The full variable domain, its missing parts supplied by reference TRBV5-5 and TRBJ1-6, is DAGVTQSPTHLIKTRGQQVTLRCSPISGHKSVSWYQQVLGQGPQFIFQYYEKEERGRGNFPDRFSARQFPNYSSELNVNALLLGDSALYLCASSPRTGLADSPLHFGNGTRLTVT.

The J gene is TRBJ2-5, the V gene TRBV7-9, with 10 bases aligning to TRBD1. Per the germline V gene, CDR1 is SEHNR and CDR2 is FQNEAQ (reference sequence). The length of the CDR3 is 13 residues. The V segment lost 8 bases and the J segment 4 bases; nucleotides outside the gene matches: 4. The CDR3 loop is CASEGQGRETQYF. The CDR3 bases are TGTGCCAGCGAGGGACAGGGGAGAGAGACCCAGTACTTC.

This clone was detected once. The chain recombines TRBV21-1 with TRBJ2-3; the DNA was not used to check the table's D call, TRBD1. TRBV21-1 is an annotated pseudogene. This CDR3 region has 16 residues. The CDR3 DNA sequence: TGTGCCAGCCCCTTCCCGCTCCACAGGAAGGCAGATACGCAGTATTTT. It encodes CASPFPLHRKADTQYF.

The chain is built from TRBV12-3 or TRBV12-4 and TRBJ2-2; 7 nucleotides match TRBD2. The CDR3 loop spans 13 amino acids. Unmatched junction bases numbered 8, after V lost 10 bases and J lost 6 bases. This CDR3 is CAIEAGRAGELFF. DNA for the CDR3: TGTGCCATTGAGGCAGGGAGGGCCGGGGAGCTGTTTTTT.

The chain recombines TRBV6-5 with TRBJ1-2; 8 bases align to TRBD1. V gave up 6 bases and J gave up 7 bases; unmatched junction bases: 10. The CDR3 contains 14 residues. In germline, CDR1 is MNHEY, CDR2 SVGAGI. CDR3: CASSLQGDGRGYTF. The CDR3 region has the DNA TGTGCCAGCAGCCTACAGGGGGATGGACGTGGCTACACCTTC.

The chain uses TRBV6-6 and TRBJ1-2; D gene ambiguous. V gave up 7 bases and J gave up 8 bases, with 11 bases separating them. The CDR3 is 11 residues long. Per the germline V gene, CDR1 is MNHNY and CDR2 is SVGAGI (reference sequence). For the CDR3, the DNA is TGTGCCAGCACCGCGACTGGAGGCTACACCTTC. Translation: CASTATGGYTF.

This clone was picked up one time. The chain joins TRBV28 to TRBJ2-7, with TRBD2 matching 7 bases. The CDR3 totals 14 residues. The V segment lost 6 bases and the J segment 4 bases; nucleotides outside the gene matches: 9. The germline CDR1 and CDR2 sequences are MDHEN and SYDVKM. CDR3 loop: CASSGGGPGYEQYF. In nucleotides, the CDR3 is TGTGCCAGCAGCGGGGGAGGGCCTGGTTACGAGCAGTACTTC.

The CDR3 spells CASSLWGLQATEAFF. The CDR3 coding sequence is TGTGCCAGCAGTTTATGGGGACTTCAAGCTACTGAAGCTTTCTTT. The chain has TRBV28 and TRBJ1-1, with D perhaps TRBD1 (5 bases). This CDR3 is built from 15 residues. CDR1 is MDHEN and CDR2 is SYDVKM in the germline V gene. V lost 0 bases and J 5 bases, leaving 13 bases between the germline ends. The entire variable domain, with the rest obtained from reference TRBV28 and TRBJ1-1, is as follows: DVKVTQSSRYLVKRTGEKVFLECVQDMDHENMFWYRQDPGLGLRLIYFSYDVKMKEKGDIPEGYSVSREKKERFSLILESASTNQTSMYLCASSLWGLQATEAFFGQGTRLTVV.

This sequence joins TRBV5-1 and TRBJ1-1; the D is unclear. CDR3 size: 16 residues. Germline CDR1 reads SGHRS; CDR2 reads YFSETQ. V was trimmed by 0 bases and J by 4 bases, leaving 16 bases between them. The CDR3 region is CASSLGLSGWSTEAFF. CDR3 bases: TGCGCCAGCAGCTTGGGGCTTTCGGGGTGGAGCACTGAAGCTTTCTTT.

This clone has more than one count but fewer than ten. The chain links TRBV9 to TRBJ1-1; D is perhaps TRBD1 (6 bases). The length of the CDR3 is 15 residues. Germline CDR1 SGDLS, CDR2 YYNGEE. Trimming stripped 0 bases from V and 3 bases from J, with 12 bases between. CDR3 bases: TGTGCCAGCAGCGTAGCCCCGGCAGGGGACACTGAAGCTTTCTTT. Translated, it gives CASSVAPAGDTEAFF.

The chain has TRBV28 and TRBJ1-1; 9 bases fit TRBD1. Looked up from germline, CDR1 is MDHEN and CDR2 is SYDVKM. Trimming at V came to 4 bases and at J to 1 base, leaving 4 bases not matched to a gene. The CDR3 totals 15 residues. CDR3 DNA: TGTGCCAGCAGTTCTCCGGGACAGGGGAACACTGAAGCTTTCTTT. It yields the protein CASSSPGQGNTEAFF.

The V and J genes are TRBV15 and TRBJ2-7, with D perhaps matching TRBD2 (5 bases). In germline, CDR1 is LNHNV, CDR2 YYDKDF (reference sequence). The CDR3 is made up of 14 amino acids. Between the trimmed V and J ends, which lost 4 bases and 2 bases, there was a span of 12 bases. CDR3: CATSNSGNPYEQYF. The CDR3 DNA reads as TGTGCCACCAGCAACTCCGGGAACCCCTACGAGCAGTACTTC.

The rearrangement joins TRBV2 to TRBJ1-5; 8 bases are a match to TRBD1. CDR3 length: 14 amino acids. J lost 7 bases, V lost 6 bases, and 8 bases had no gene match. Germline V gene data show CDR1 as SNHLY and CDR2 as FYNNEI. In nucleotides, the CDR3 is TGTGCCAGCAGCGCCCTGACAGGGGAGCAGCCCCAGCATTTT. This sequence encodes CASSALTGEQPQHF.